A selection of T cell receptor beta chains follows, all from one sample in a study of blood T cell repertoires in COVID-19. Measured with immunoSEQ multiplex PCR; TCRdb has only the in-frame clones, and not every one. The table lists approximately 140,000 clones, about 89% of them singletons. Material: peripheral blood. The receptor set was obtained from a man in his fifties with active or convalescent COVID-19. CDR3s include the opening cysteine and the closing phenylalanine or tryptophan. D genes are given only for firm matches. Rows give clone size only sometimes, using once, few, many, or a class for an expanded clone.

clone size	CDR3 length	D gene	J gene	V gene	CDR3 DNA	CDR3 protein
-	16	-	TRBJ1-1	TRBV3-1/TRBV3-2	TGTGCCAGCAGCCTCTCGGGGGGCGTATTCTTATCTGAAGCTTTCTTT	CASSLSGGVFLSEAFF
-	13	TRBD1	TRBJ2-3	TRBV12-3/TRBV12-4	TGTGCCAGCAGAGAAGGGGGCATGGATACGCAGTATTTT	CASREGGMDTQYF
-	13	-	TRBJ2-5	TRBV19	TGTGCCAGTAGTATAGTGGGCAGGGAGACCCAGTACTTC	CASSIVGRETQYF
-	14	TRBD2	TRBJ2-4	TRBV2	TGTGCCAGCCAACTAGCGGCAGCCAAAAACATTCAGTACTTC	CASQLAAAKNIQYF
-	15	-	TRBJ2-7	TRBV3-1/TRBV3-2	TGTGCCAGCAGCCAAGATCGTAGCAGCGGACTCATCACGTACTTC	CASSQDRSSGLITYF
-	15	TRBD1	TRBJ2-3	TRBV24-1	TGTGCCACCAGTGCATGGGACAGGGGGGCAGATACGCAGTATTTT	CATSAWDRGADTQYF
-	13	TRBD1	TRBJ1-2	TRBV3-1/TRBV3-2	TGTGCCAGCAGCCAAGGAGGGGGCAGCGGCTACACCTTC	CASSQGGGSGYTF
few	17	-	TRBJ1-4	TRBV5-1	TGCGCCAGCAGCTTGGTTGTGCGGGGGGCAACTAATGAAAAACTGTTTTTT	CASSLVVRGATNEKLFF
-	13	-	TRBJ1-1	TRBV30	TGTGCCTGGACCCCAAGAAGGGGCACTGAAGCTTTCTTT	CAWTPRRGTEAFF
-	17	-	TRBJ2-7	TRBV7-2	TGTGCCAGCAGCCATCAAACAGGGCTCGCGAGTTCGTACGAGCAGTACTTC	CASSHQTGLASSYEQYF
-	14	TRBD1	TRBJ1-2	TRBV5-4	TGTGCCAGCAGCCGGAGCGACAGGGAAGGGGGCTACACCTTC	CASSRSDREGGYTF
-	13	TRBD2	TRBJ2-1	TRBV30	TGTGCCTGGGAATCGGGACTATACAATGAGCAGTTCTTC	CAWESGLYNEQFF
-	13	TRBD1	TRBJ1-6	TRBV30	TGTGCCGGTACGGGACAGTTTAATTCACCCCTCCACTTT	CAGTGQFNSPLHF
-	15	TRBD2	TRBJ2-3	TRBV30	TGTGCCTGGAGGGGGGAGGGAGTGGGCACAGATACGCAGTATTTT	CAWRGEGVGTDTQYF
-	16	-	TRBJ2-7	TRBV18	TGTGCCAGCTCACCGGACCCGGGACATAAACTCTACGAGCAGTACTTC	CASSPDPGHKLYEQYF
few	18	TRBD2	TRBJ2-2	TRBV7-9	TGTGCCAGCCCTAAGCCGGGCCTAGCGGGGACGAACACCGGGGAGCTGTTTTTT	CASPKPGLAGTNTGELFF
-	18	TRBD2	TRBJ2-5	TRBV10-3	TGTGCCATCAGTGAGTCAACTAGCGGGGGGACCATACAAGAGACCCAGTACTTC	CAISESTSGGTIQETQYF
-	15	TRBD2	TRBJ2-3	TRBV10-1	TGCGCCAGCAGCTTACTAGCGGGGGGCACAGATACGCAGTATTTT	CASSLLAGGTDTQYF
-	14	-	TRBJ2-3	TRBV3-1/TRBV3-2	TGTGCCAGCAGCCAAGTCTCCGGCACAGATACGCAGTATTTT	CASSQVSGTDTQYF
-	18	TRBD2	TRBJ2-1	TRBV11-2	TGTGCCAGCAGCATCAGTCGGGGGGGCCTTAGCTCCTACAATGAGCAGTTCTTC	CASSISRGGLSSYNEQFF
-	15	TRBD1	TRBJ1-4	TRBV28	TGTGCCAGCAGTTCCCGACAGGGGGGCTACGAAAAACTGTTTTTT	CASSSRQGGYEKLFF
-	15	TRBD1	TRBJ1-5	TRBV30	TGTGCCTGGAGTCGTGGGGGACAGGGGCATCAGCCCCAGCATTTT	CAWSRGGQGHQPQHF
-	17	TRBD1	TRBJ2-7	TRBV3-1/TRBV3-2	TGTGCCAGCAGCCACGAAGGAAACAGGGGTTGGACCTACGAGCAGTACTTC	CASSHEGNRGWTYEQYF
-	16	TRBD1	TRBJ1-1	TRBV10-2	TGCGCCAGCAGTGAGACATCACAGGGGGCGAACACTGAAGCTTTCTTT	CASSETSQGANTEAFF
-	17	-	TRBJ1-2	TRBV3-1/TRBV3-2	TGTGCCAGCAGCCCCATGGATATGTTAGCGAGCATGGGAGGCTACACCTTC	CASSPMDMLASMGGYTF
-	18	TRBD2	TRBJ2-1	TRBV10-3	TGTGCCATCAGAGATACGGGACTAGCGGGGGGGCTCGAAAATGAGCAGTTCTTC	CAIRDTGLAGGLENEQFF
-	14	-	TRBJ2-1	TRBV29-1	TGCAGCGTTGTATCTTCAAGAGGGATCAATGAGCAGTTCTTC	CSVVSSRGINEQFF
-	15	-	TRBJ1-2	TRBV23-1	TGCGCCAGCAGTCAATTCGGTCGCCTGGACTATGGCTACACCTTC	CASSQFGRLDYGYTF
-	17	-	TRBJ2-3	TRBV30	TGTGCCTGGAGTAGAAAAGCGGGTACTAATATTGGGGATACGCAGTATTTT	CAWSRKAGTNIGDTQYF
-	15	-	TRBJ2-5	TRBV7-2	TGTGCCAGCAGCTTAGGTGCAGGGGCAGTAGAGACCCAGTACTTC	CASSLGAGAVETQYF
-	15	TRBD2	TRBJ2-7	TRBV4-1	TGCGCCAGCAGCCAAGCCAGCGGGAACTCCTACGAGCAGTACTTC	CASSQASGNSYEQYF
-	17	TRBD2	TRBJ2-3	TRBV7-2	TGTGCCAGCAGCCTGCGGGCGACTAGCGGGGTCCCAGATACGCAGTATTTT	CASSLRATSGVPDTQYF
-	14	TRBD1	TRBJ1-4	TRBV6-5	TGTGCCAGCAGTACCGGGACAGGGTATGAAAAACTGTTTTTT	CASSTGTGYEKLFF
-	16	TRBD1	TRBJ2-7	TRBV9	TGTGCCAGCAGCCCAGGAGGGACAGGACTTAGCTACGAGCAGTACTTC	CASSPGGTGLSYEQYF
-	18	-	TRBJ1-6	TRBV5-8	TGTGCCAGCAGCTTGGCCGGGTCTCAGGGCGGGAATAATTCACCCCTCCACTTT	CASSLAGSQGGNNSPLHF
-	12	-	TRBJ1-6	TRBV11-3	TGTGCCAGCAGCTTAGGCGATTCACCCCTCCACTTT	CASSLGDSPLHF
-	16	TRBD2	TRBJ2-5	TRBV9	TGTGCCAGCAGCGTCGTAGGGACTAGCGGGGGAGAGACCCAGTACTTC	CASSVVGTSGGETQYF
-	14	-	TRBJ1-3	TRBV9	TGTGCCAGCAGCGCACGGACAGCTGGAAACACCATATATTTT	CASSARTAGNTIYF
once	14	TRBD2	TRBJ2-3	TRBV15	TGTGCCACCAGCAGTCCCGGACTAGTCGGTACGCAGTATTTT	CATSSPGLVGTQYF
-	14	TRBD1	TRBJ1-5	TRBV25-1	TGTGCCAGCAGTGACGAAACAGGGGATCAGCCCCAGCATTTT	CASSDETGDQPQHF
-	19	TRBD2	TRBJ2-4	TRBV7-8	TGTGCCAGCAGCTTAGCGTCGCCGGGGGGGCTATCCGCCAAAAACATTCAGTACTTC	CASSLASPGGLSAKNIQYF
-	16	-	TRBJ2-2	TRBV7-6	TGTGCCAGCAGCCTCTTACGGGTAACGAACACCGGGGAGCTGTTTTTT	CASSLLRVTNTGELFF
-	18	TRBD1	TRBJ1-5	TRBV28	TGTGCCAGCAGTTTCCCCCGCGGTAGGGACAGGGGAAATCAGCCCCAGCATTTT	CASSFPRGRDRGNQPQHF
-	17	-	TRBJ1-2	TRBV7-2	TGTGCCAGCAGGAACCGGGACTTCCGGTTGGCTAACTATGGCTACACCTTC	CASRNRDFRLANYGYTF
-	15	TRBD2	TRBJ2-7	TRBV9	TGTGCCAGCACCACACCGGGGCTAGCGGGGTCCGAGCAGTACTTC	CASTTPGLAGSEQYF
-	15	-	TRBJ1-5	TRBV2	TGTGCCAGCAGTGAGCTAGGGGAAACATATCAGCCCCAGCATTTT	CASSELGETYQPQHF
-	16	-	TRBJ2-4	TRBV7-5	TGTGTCAGAAGCTTAGTGGAACTAGGACTAGGAGACATTCAGTACTTC	CVRSLVELGLGDIQYF
-	19	TRBD2	TRBJ2-3	TRBV3-1/TRBV3-2	TGTGCCAGCAGCCCCCGAGTTAGTAGCGGGAGGAAGGGGGCAGATACGCAGTATTTT	CASSPRVSSGRKGADTQYF
-	15	TRBD1	TRBJ1-2	TRBV9	TGTGCCAGCAGCGTGCAACCTGGGACAGGGGATAGCTACACCTTC	CASSVQPGTGDSYTF
-	16	TRBD1	TRBJ1-1	TRBV4-1	TGCGCCAGCAGCCAAACCCCGGGGACAGAGGCTTTGGAAGCTTTCTTT	CASSQTPGTEALEAFF
-	16	-	TRBJ1-3	TRBV5-1	TGCGCCAGCAGCTGGGAGGGGATCCGCTCTGGAAACACCATATATTTT	CASSWEGIRSGNTIYF
-	14	-	TRBJ1-6	TRBV4-2	TGTGCCAGCAGCCAAGGTGGAGATATGACACCCCTCCACTTT	CASSQGGDMTPLHF
-	14	-	TRBJ1-3	TRBV5-1	TGCGCCAGCAGCTCCCGGACCCTGGGAGACACCATATATTTT	CASSSRTLGDTIYF
-	12	-	TRBJ1-5	TRBV19	TGTGCCAGTAGTATCCAGGATCAGCCCCAGCATTTT	CASSIQDQPQHF
-	14	-	TRBJ1-2	TRBV27	TGTGCCAGCAGTTCTCTAACGACAGGCTATGGCTACACCTTC	CASSSLTTGYGYTF
once	16	-	TRBJ1-1	TRBV5-1	TGCGCCAGCAGCTTGGGTATCGCGCCGTCGAACACTGAAGCTTTCTTT	CASSLGIAPSNTEAFF
-	13	-	TRBJ1-1	TRBV3-1/TRBV3-2	TGTGCCAGCAGTTCCACAGGGTTCACTGAAGCTTTCTTT	CASSSTGFTEAFF